Listed here are 25 T cell receptor beta chains from one sample, sequenced in a study of blood T cell repertoires in COVID-19. Assay used: immunoSEQ multiplex PCR; TCRdb lists only in-frame clones, some missing. The sample comprises roughly 360,000 clones, more than 75% of which are singletons, and about 1.5% rests with the top ten. Sequencing was performed on PBMCs or T cells enriched from blood (not recorded which). The origin of the receptors is a man aged 30-40 years who had recovered from COVID-19.

V gene TRBV6-5 combines with J gene TRBJ1-1; D possibly corresponds to TRBD1 (6 bases). V was trimmed by 6 bases and J by 0 bases, leaving 8 bases between them. CDR1 and CDR2 from the germline V gene are MNHEY and SVGAGI. The CDR3 spans 13 residues. This CDR3 reads CASRQGLNTEAFF. The CDR3 DNA reads TGTGCCAGCAGGCAGGGGCTGAACACTGAAGCTTTCTTT.

The CDR3 sequence is CASSLTQGNYGYTF. In DNA form, the CDR3 reads TGCGCCAGCAGCTTGACCCAGGGCAACTATGGCTACACCTTC. The rearrangement links TRBV5-1 to TRBJ1-2, with D possibly matching TRBD1 (5 bases). Germline V gene sequence: CDR1 SGHRS, CDR2 YFSETQ. CDR3 length: 14 residues. V lost 1 base to trimming and J lost 2 bases, with 9 bases between them.

This clone turned up a few times. This chain connects TRBV29-1 to TRBJ2-3; D might be TRBD1 (7 bases). The CDR3 length is 13 residues. The germline V gene has CDR1 SQVTM and CDR2 ANQGSEA. V was cut by 6 bases and J by 5 bases, with 15 bases left in between. CDR3 in amino acids: CSVDGRGEDTQYF. For the CDR3, the DNA is TGCAGCGTCGATGGCAGGGGGGAAGATACGCAGTATTTT.

In this sample, this clone turned up once. For the CDR3, the DNA is TGCGCCAGCAGTGAAGGGCAGGGCCCGTTGGCACCCCTCCACTTT. It is translated as CASSEGQGPLAPLHF. The V call is TRBV10-2, the J call TRBJ1-6, with a tentative D call TRBD1 (5 bases). The germline CDR1 and CDR2 sequences are WSHSY and SAAADI. The CDR3 covers 15 residues. V gave up 3 bases and J gave up 11 bases, with 17 bases separating them.

V is TRBV10-3 and J is TRBJ2-3, with a possible D match to TRBD2 (6 bases). With 8 bases removed from V and 1 base from J, the gap between germline ends came to 16 bases. Germline lookup yields CDR1 ENHRY and CDR2 SYGVKD. The CDR3 is 15 residues long. CDR3 in amino acids: CAIPHWTGGTDTQYF. In nucleotides, the CDR3 is TGTGCCATCCCTCACTGGACGGGGGGCACAGATACGCAGTATTTT.

The J gene is TRBJ2-5, the V gene TRBV5-1; TRBD2 matches at 7 bases. Germline CDR1 SGHRS, CDR2 YFSETQ. This CDR3 comprises 14 residues. The V gene end was trimmed by 6 bases and the J gene end by 6 bases; junction bases not matched to a gene: 11. DNA for the CDR3: TGCGCCAGCATGCTCACTAGCGTGACGCAGACCCAGTACTTC. Protein sequence: CASMLTSVTQTQYF.

The chain has TRBV29-1 and TRBJ2-7, with 8 bases that match TRBD1. Looked up from germline, CDR1 is SQVTM and CDR2 is ANQGSEA. The V and J ends lost 4 bases and 3 bases, in that order; junction bases with no gene match: 11. The CDR3 runs 15 residues. CDR3 residues: CSVGSPGQAHYEQYF. CDR3 sequence (DNA): TGCAGCGTTGGATCCCCGGGACAGGCACACTACGAGCAGTACTTC.

V usage is TRBV4-2 and J usage is TRBJ2-7; the D gene is possibly TRBD2 (6 bases). Germline V gene sequence: CDR1 LGHNA, CDR2 YNFKEQ. The V end was cut by 2 bases, the J end by 7 bases, with 12 bases between. The CDR3 loop spans 13 amino acids. In DNA form, the CDR3 reads TGTGCCAGCAGCCAACAGGGAGGAGGAGAGCAGTACTTC. Residues: CASSQQGGGEQYF.

This chain links TRBV2 with TRBJ1-2; a possible D gene is TRBD1 (5 bases). Germline-derived CDR1 and CDR2 are SNHLY and FYNNEI. This CDR3 is built from 13 residues. The V and J ends lost 6 bases and 5 bases respectively, with 13 bases between them. The CDR3 here is CASSFFGGYGYTF. As DNA, the CDR3 is TGTGCCAGCAGCTTCTTCGGGGGATATGGCTACACCTTC.

J is TRBJ2-3 and V is TRBV5-1; 12 bases fit TRBD2. V gave up 2 bases and J gave up 2 bases; unmatched junction bases: 3. The CDR3 consists of 16 residues. Germline V gives CDR1 SGHRS, CDR2 YFSETQ. The CDR3 region has the DNA TGCGCCAGCAGCTTACTAGCGGGGGGTTCCACAGATACGCAGTATTTT. This translates into CASSLLAGGSTDTQYF.

The CDR3 sequence: CASSLGGARDTQYF. The CDR3 DNA reads TGTGCCAGCAGCTTAGGTGGGGCCAGAGATACGCAGTATTTT. The chain has TRBV7-2 and TRBJ2-3; D is perhaps TRBD1 (5 bases). The V gene's germline CDR1 is SGHTA and CDR2 FQGNSA. The CDR3 length is 14 residues. The germline V and J ends were trimmed by 1 base and 5 bases, with 10 bases remaining between them.

The chain is built from TRBV21-1 and TRBJ1-3. TRBV21-1 is reported as a pseudogene. The CDR3 is made up of 17 amino acids. This CDR3 is CASSKVVADYSGNTIYF. The CDR3 coding sequence is TGTGCCAGCAGCAAAGTTGTAGCGGATTACTCTGGAAACACCATATATTTT.

The V and J genes are TRBV7-6 and TRBJ1-1; maybe TRBD1 (6 bases). The CDR3 loop spans 16 amino acids. Germline CDR1 SGHVS, CDR2 FNYEAQ. V was trimmed by 6 bases and J by 3 bases, leaving 20 bases between them. Here the CDR3 reads CASREGEGHGDTEAFF. DNA of the CDR3: TGTGCCAGCAGGGAAGGGGAGGGACATGGGGACACTGAAGCTTTCTTT.

V is TRBV5-1 and J is TRBJ2-7; the D is unclear. The CDR3 totals 13 residues. CDR1 is SGHRS and CDR2 is YFSETQ in the germline V gene. V lost 0 bases and J 4 bases, leaving 8 bases between the germline ends. The CDR3 loop reads CASSLDRGYEQYF. The CDR3 nucleotides read TGCGCCAGCAGCTTGGACCGCGGATACGAGCAGTACTTC.

The rearrangement links TRBV2 to TRBJ1-1; TRBD1 agrees at 8 bases. Losses at the gene ends were 6 bases for V and 4 bases for J; bases not matched to a gene: 7. This CDR3 has 14 amino acids. From germline, CDR1 is SNHLY and CDR2 FYNNEI. The chain's CDR3 is CASRGQGQGTEAFF. CDR3 sequence (DNA): TGTGCCAGCAGAGGGCAAGGACAGGGCACTGAAGCTTTCTTT. Together with reference TRBV2 and TRBJ1-1, the CDR3 gives the full variable domain: EPEVTQTPSHQVTQMGQEVILRCVPISNHLYFYWYRQILGQKVEFLVSFYNNEISEKSEIFDDQFSVERPDGSNFTLKIRSTKLEDSAMYFCASRGQGQGTEAFFGQGTRLTVV.

V and J are TRBV4-2 and TRBJ2-1; 11 bases are a match to TRBD2. The CDR3 is 15 amino acids. Looked up from germline, CDR1 is LGHNA and CDR2 is YNFKEQ. The V and J ends lost 4 bases and 7 bases, in that order; junction bases with no gene match: 6. The CDR3 spells CASSLLAGGLNEQFF. CDR3 DNA sequence: TGTGCCAGCAGCCTCTTAGCGGGGGGGCTGAATGAGCAGTTCTTC.

Note on this clone: This CDR3 is also generated by other DNA sequences in the sample. The rearrangement uses TRBV7-9 and TRBJ1-2; 10 positions match TRBD1. CDR1 and CDR2 (germline): SEHNR, FQNEAQ (reference sequence). This CDR3 spans 14 amino acids. Trimming at V came to 4 bases and at J to 2 bases, leaving 1 base not matched to a gene. CDR3 residues: CASSSGQGNYGYTF. The DNA for the CDR3 is TGTGCCAGCAGCTCGGGACAGGGGAACTATGGCTACACCTTC. The full variable domain, its missing parts supplied by reference TRBV7-9 and TRBJ1-2, is DTGVSQNPRHKITKRGQNVTFRCDPISEHNRLYWYRQTLGQGPEFLTYFQNEAQLEKSRLLSDRFSAERPKGSFSTLEIQRTEQGDSAMYLCASSSGQGNYGYTFGSGTRLTVV.

The V call is TRBV9, the J call TRBJ1-1; the D gene is possibly TRBD1 (5 bases). V gave up 0 bases and J gave up 4 bases, with 13 bases separating them. Germline-derived CDR1 and CDR2 are SGDLS and YYNGEE. The CDR3 sequence is 15 residues long. CDR3 coding DNA: TGTGCCAGCAGCGTAGAGGTTCTGGGGCCCACTGAAGCTTTCTTT. Protein: CASSVEVLGPTEAFF.

This clone was counted between two and nine times. The V and J genes are TRBV5-4 and TRBJ1-1, with 7 positions matching TRBD1. CDR1 is SGHNT, CDR2 YYREEE, per germline (reference sequence). This CDR3 comprises 15 residues. V gave up 4 bases and J gave up 4 bases; unmatched junction bases: 10. CDR3 sequence (DNA): TGTGCCAGCAGCCCGGTGACAGGGTCAGGCACTGAAGCTTTCTTT. Amino acid sequence: CASSPVTGSGTEAFF.

The chain is built from TRBV27 and TRBJ1-2, with D unclear. V shed 6 bases and J shed 4 bases, with 12 bases lying between them. Germline CDR1 reads MNHEY; CDR2 reads SMNVEV (reference sequence). The CDR3 covers 13 residues. The CDR3 DNA sequence: TGTGCCAGCAGGCCCGGGATCCCCTATGGCTACACCTTC. Translated: CASRPGIPYGYTF.

About this clone itself: At the DNA level, this CDR3 is encoded by other sequences in the same sample as well. This chain connects TRBV2 to TRBJ2-7; D perhaps matches TRBD1 (5 bases). The germline V gene encodes CDR1 SNHLY and CDR2 FYNNEI. The CDR3 extends over 14 amino acids. V gave up 2 bases and J gave up 2 bases, with 10 bases separating them. The CDR3 sequence is CASSEMTETYEQYF. The CDR3 DNA is TGTGCCAGCAGTGAAATGACAGAAACCTACGAGCAGTACTTC.

The V and J genes are TRBV18 and TRBJ1-5; TRBD1 agrees at 7 bases. V lost 6 bases and J lost 6; bases outside the gene matches: 11. From germline, CDR1 is KGHSH and CDR2 LQKENI. The CDR3 covers 15 residues. The CDR3 region is CASSRAGTDIQPQHF. The DNA for the CDR3 is TGTGCCAGCTCGCGCGCCGGGACAGACATTCAGCCCCAGCATTTT.

The chain has TRBV5-1 and TRBJ2-7; TRBD1 aligns across 8 bases. The V and J ends lost 4 bases and 4 bases, in that order; junction bases with no gene match: 10. CDR1 is SGHRS and CDR2 is YFSETQ in the germline V gene. The CDR3 totals 15 residues. CDR3 sequence reads: CASSTRGQGFYEQYF. The CDR3 DNA reads TGCGCCAGCAGCACCAGGGGGCAGGGGTTTTACGAGCAGTACTTC.

The chain combines TRBV18 with TRBJ1-2; 7 nucleotides match TRBD1. With V trimmed by 2 bases and J by 5 bases, 5 bases remained unmatched. CDR3 size: 14 residues. Germline lookup yields CDR1 KGHSH and CDR2 LQKENI. The CDR3 spells CASSPTGRGYGYTF. CDR3 in DNA: TGTGCCAGCTCACCAACGGGCAGGGGGTATGGCTACACCTTC.

The J gene is TRBJ2-1, the V gene TRBV5-6, with TRBD2 matching over 8 bases. There are 15 residues in the CDR3. Germline V gene lookup returns CDR1 SGHDT and CDR2 YYEEEE. V gave up 1 base and J gave up 2 bases; unmatched junction bases: 2. The CDR3: CASSLPGLAYNEQFF. CDR3 bases: TGTGCCAGCAGCTTGCCGGGACTAGCCTACAATGAGCAGTTCTTC.